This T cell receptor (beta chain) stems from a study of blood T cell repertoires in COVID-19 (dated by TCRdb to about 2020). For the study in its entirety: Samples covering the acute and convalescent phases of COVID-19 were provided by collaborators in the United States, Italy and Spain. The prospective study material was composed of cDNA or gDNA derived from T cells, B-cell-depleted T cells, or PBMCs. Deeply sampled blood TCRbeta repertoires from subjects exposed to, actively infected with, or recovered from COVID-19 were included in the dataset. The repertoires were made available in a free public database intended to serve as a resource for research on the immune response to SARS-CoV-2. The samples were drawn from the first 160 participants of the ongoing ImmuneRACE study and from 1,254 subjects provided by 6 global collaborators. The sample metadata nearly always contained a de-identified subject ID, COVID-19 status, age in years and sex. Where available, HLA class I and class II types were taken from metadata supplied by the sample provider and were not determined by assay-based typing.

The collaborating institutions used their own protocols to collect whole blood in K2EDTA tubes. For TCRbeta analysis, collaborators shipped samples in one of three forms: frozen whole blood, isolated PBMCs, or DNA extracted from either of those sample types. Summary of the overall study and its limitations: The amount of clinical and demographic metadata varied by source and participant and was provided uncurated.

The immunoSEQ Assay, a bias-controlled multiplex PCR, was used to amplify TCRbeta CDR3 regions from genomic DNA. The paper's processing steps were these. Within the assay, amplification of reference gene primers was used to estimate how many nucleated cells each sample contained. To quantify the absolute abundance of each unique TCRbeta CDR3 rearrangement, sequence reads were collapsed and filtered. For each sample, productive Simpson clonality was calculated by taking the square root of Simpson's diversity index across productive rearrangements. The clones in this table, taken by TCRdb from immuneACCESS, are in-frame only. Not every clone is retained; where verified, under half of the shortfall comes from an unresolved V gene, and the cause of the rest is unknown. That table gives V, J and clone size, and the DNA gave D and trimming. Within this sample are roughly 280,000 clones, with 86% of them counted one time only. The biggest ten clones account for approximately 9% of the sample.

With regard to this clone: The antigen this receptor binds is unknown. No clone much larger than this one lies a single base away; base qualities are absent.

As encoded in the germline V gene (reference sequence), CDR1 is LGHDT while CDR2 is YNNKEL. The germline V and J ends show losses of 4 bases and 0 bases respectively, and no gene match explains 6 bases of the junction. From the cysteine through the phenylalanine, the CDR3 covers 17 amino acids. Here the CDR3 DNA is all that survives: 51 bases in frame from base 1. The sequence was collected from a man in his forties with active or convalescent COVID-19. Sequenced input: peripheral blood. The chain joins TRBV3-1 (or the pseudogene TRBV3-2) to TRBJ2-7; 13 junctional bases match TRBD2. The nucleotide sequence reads TGTGCCAGCAGCCCAGGGACTAGCGGGGCCAGCTCCTACGAGCAGTACTTC. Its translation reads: CASSPGTSGASSYEQYF.